This T cell receptor (beta chain) was obtained from a study of blood T cell repertoires in COVID-19. For the study at large: Sources were T cells, B-cell-depleted T cells, or PBMCs; the material itself was cDNA or gDNA.

Per the germline V gene, CDR1 is LNHDA and CDR2 is SQIVND (reference sequence). The V and J ends lost 2 bases and 7 bases respectively, with 8 bases between them. This CDR3 is 12 amino acids long. Participants were placed into cohorts based on the clinical history they reported. Donors of Cohort 3 who recovered were those that had two negative PCRs, clearance, or symptom resolution. Methods used by the authors: Estimation of nucleated cell counts relied on the amplification of reference gene primers. Assay: immunoSEQ multiplex PCR; the TCRdb copy retains only in-frame clones and omits some. D and trimming come from the DNA, and the V and J calls and clone size come from that table. The sample lists around 220,000 clones, 80% to 85% occurring once.

The clonotype was recovered from a woman between 35 and 50 years old who had recovered from COVID-19. The sequencing sample was made of PBMCs or T cells enriched from blood (not recorded which). The chain uses TRBV19 and TRBJ1-2; D might be TRBD1 (5 bases). CDR3 bases: TGTGCCAGTAGTATATGGGGCGGTGGCTACACCTTC. This sequence encodes CASSIWGGGYTF. Combining the CDR3 with reference TRBV19 and TRBJ1-2 gives the whole variable domain DGGITQSPKYLFRKEGQNVTLSCEQNLNHDAMYWYRQDPGQGLRLIYYSQIVNDFQKGDIAEGYSVSREKKESFPLTVTSAQKNPTAFYLCASSIWGGGYTFGSGTRLTVV.